The present T cell receptor (beta chain) was sequenced within a study of blood T cells in healthy people across ages. Aged about 6 to 95, donors were systemically healthy Caucasians from Russia. PBMCs, at least 6 million per sample, were isolated. The second PCR ran about 6 to 12 cycles with a sample-barcoded 5' primer and J-beta primers. Sequencing of every sample gave 3 million or more CDR3-containing paired-end reads. TCRdb re-derived calls from the 5' RACE reads in MiXCR, one entry per CDR3 protein. This sample has fewer than 900,000 distinct CDR3 sequences, with roughly 45% found just once. The CDR3 contains 20 residues. V trimming: 0 bases; J trimming: 0 bases; junction bases outside the gene matches: 15. Germline assignment: CDR1 SGHRS and CDR2 YFSETQ.

V is TRBV5-1 and J is TRBJ2-3, with 8 bases identical to TRBD1. Sequencing input: blood. The receptor comes from a woman aged 60-70 years in good health. CDR3 DNA sequence: TGCGCCAGCAGCTTGGTTCCCCCCAGGGGGCGGAGGATAAGCACAGATACGCAGTATTTT. Translated, it gives CASSLVPPRGRRISTDTQYF.